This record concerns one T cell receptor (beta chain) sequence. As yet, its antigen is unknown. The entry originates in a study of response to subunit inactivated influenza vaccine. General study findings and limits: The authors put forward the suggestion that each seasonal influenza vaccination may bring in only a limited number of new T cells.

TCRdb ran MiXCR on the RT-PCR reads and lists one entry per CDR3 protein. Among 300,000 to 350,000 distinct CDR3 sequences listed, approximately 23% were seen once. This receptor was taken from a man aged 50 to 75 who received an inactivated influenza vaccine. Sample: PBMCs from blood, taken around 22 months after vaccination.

The CDR3 loop is CASQGRASPLHF. The CDR3 DNA follows: TGTGCCAGCCAGGGGAGGGCTTCACCCCTCCACTTT. This chain connects TRBV6-1 to TRBJ1-6; perhaps TRBD1 as D (6 bases). Looked up from germline, CDR1 is MNHNS and CDR2 is SASEGT. The V and J ends lost 8 bases and 9 bases respectively, with 11 bases between them. This CDR3 has 12 residues.